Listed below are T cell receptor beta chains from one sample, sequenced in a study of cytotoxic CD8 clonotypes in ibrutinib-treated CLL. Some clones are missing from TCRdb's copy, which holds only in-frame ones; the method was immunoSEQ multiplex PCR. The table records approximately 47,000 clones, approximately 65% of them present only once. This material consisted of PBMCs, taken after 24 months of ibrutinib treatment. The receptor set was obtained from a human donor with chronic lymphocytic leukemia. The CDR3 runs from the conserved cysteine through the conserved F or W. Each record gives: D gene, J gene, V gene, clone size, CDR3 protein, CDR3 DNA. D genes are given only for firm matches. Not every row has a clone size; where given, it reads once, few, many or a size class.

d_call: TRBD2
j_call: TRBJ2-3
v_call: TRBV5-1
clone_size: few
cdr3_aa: CASSLAGTSGSFVDTQYF
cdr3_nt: TGCGCCAGCAGCTTGGCCGGGACTAGCGGGAGTTTTGTAGATACGCAGTATTTT

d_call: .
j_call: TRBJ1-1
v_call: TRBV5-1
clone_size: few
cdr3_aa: CASSLEASLNTEAFF
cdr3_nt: TGCGCCAGCAGCTTGGAAGCCTCCCTGAACACTGAAGCTTTCTTT

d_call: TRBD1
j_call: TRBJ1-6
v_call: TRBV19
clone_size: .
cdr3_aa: CASSTRLDRGSSPLHF
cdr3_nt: TGTGCCAGTAGTACCCGCCTGGACAGGGGGTCTTCACCCCTCCACTTT

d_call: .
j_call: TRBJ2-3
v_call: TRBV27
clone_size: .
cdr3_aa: CASSRITPADTQYF
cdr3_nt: TGTGCCAGCAGCCGCATTACCCCGGCAGATACGCAGTATTTT

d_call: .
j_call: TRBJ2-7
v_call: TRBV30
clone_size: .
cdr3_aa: CAWGVGSVYEQYF
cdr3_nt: TGTGCCTGGGGTGTGGGCTCAGTCTACGAGCAGTACTTC

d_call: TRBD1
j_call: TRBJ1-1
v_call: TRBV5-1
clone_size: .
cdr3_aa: CASSLQGEGATEAFF
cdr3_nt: TGCGCCAGCAGCTTGCAGGGGGAAGGGGCCACTGAAGCTTTCTTT

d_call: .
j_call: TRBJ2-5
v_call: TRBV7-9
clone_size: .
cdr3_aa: CASLGGQFQETQYF
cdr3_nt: TGTGCCAGCCTAGGTGGGCAGTTCCAAGAGACCCAGTACTTC

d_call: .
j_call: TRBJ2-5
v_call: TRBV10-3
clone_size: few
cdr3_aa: CAIRGSEGETQYF
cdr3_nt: TGTGCCATCAGAGGGTCGGAGGGGGAGACCCAGTACTTC

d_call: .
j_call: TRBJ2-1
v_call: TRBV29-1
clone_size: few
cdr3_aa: CSVGGEQFF
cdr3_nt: TGCAGCGTGGGCGGTGAGCAGTTCTTC

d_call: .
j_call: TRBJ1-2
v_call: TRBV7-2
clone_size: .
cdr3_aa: CASSLNYGYTF
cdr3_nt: TGTGCCAGCAGCTTAAACTATGGCTACACCTTC

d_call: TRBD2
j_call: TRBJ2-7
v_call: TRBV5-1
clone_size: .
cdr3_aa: CASSLWTSGSAAYEQYF
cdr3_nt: TGCGCCAGCAGCTTGTGGACTAGCGGGAGCGCCGCCTACGAGCAGTACTTC

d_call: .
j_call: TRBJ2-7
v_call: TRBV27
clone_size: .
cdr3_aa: CASSFTWRDEQYF
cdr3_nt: TGTGCCAGCAGTTTTACTTGGAGGGACGAGCAGTACTTC

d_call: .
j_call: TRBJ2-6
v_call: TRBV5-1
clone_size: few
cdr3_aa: CASSLDSGANVLTF
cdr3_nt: TGCGCCAGCAGCTTGGACAGTGGGGCCAACGTCCTGACTTTC

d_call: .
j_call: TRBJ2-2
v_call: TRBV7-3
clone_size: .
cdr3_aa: CASSLYPQGANTGELFF
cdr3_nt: TGTGCCAGCAGCCTATACCCTCAGGGAGCGAACACCGGGGAGCTGTTTTTT

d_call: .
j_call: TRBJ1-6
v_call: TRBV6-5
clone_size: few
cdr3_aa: CASSYSSYNSPLHF
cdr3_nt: TGTGCCAGCAGTTACAGCTCCTATAATTCACCCCTCCACTTT

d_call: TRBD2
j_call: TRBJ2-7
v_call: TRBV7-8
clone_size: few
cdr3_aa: CASSFIGGSYEQYF
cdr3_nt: TGTGCCAGCAGCTTTATCGGCGGGAGCTACGAGCAGTACTTC

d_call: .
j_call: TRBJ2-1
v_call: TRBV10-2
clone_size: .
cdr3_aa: CASSVTQGPPFF
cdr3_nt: TGCGCCAGCAGTGTGACTCAGGGGCCTCCGTTCTTC

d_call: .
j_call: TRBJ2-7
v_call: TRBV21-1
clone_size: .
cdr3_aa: CASSKVQSYEQYF
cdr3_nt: TGTGCCAGCAGCAAAGTACAGTCCTACGAGCAGTACTTC

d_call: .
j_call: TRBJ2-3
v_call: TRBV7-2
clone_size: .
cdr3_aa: CASSQAAVTGTQYF
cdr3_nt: TGTGCCAGCAGCCAGGCGGCGGTCACGGGTACGCAGTATTTT

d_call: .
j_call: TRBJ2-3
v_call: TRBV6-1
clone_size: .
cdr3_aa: CASSFTGTDTQYF
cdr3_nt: TGTGCCAGCAGTTTTACAGGCACAGATACGCAGTATTTT

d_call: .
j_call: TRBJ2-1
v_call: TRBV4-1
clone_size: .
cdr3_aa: CASSQDTHYNEQFF
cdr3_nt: TGCGCCAGCAGCCAAGACACCCACTACAATGAGCAGTTCTTC

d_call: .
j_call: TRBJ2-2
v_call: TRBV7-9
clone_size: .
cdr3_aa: CAARGTNTGELFF
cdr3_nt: TGTGCCGCCCGGGGAACGAACACCGGGGAGCTGTTTTTT

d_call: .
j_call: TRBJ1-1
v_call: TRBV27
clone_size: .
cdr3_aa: CASRRGPDPNTEAFF
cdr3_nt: TGTGCCAGCAGAAGAGGCCCGGACCCGAACACTGAAGCTTTCTTT

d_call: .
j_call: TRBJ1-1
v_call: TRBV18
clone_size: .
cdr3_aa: CASSAWTVNTEAFF
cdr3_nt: TGTGCCAGCTCAGCCTGGACAGTGAACACTGAAGCTTTCTTT

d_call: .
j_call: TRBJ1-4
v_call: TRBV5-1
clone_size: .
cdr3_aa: CASSLTGNEKLFF
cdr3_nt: TGCGCCAGCAGCCTTACAGGAAATGAAAAACTGTTTTTT

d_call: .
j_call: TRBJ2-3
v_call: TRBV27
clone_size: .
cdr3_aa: CASSFRRGRVAETDTQYF
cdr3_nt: TGTGCCAGCAGTTTCCGGAGGGGCCGAGTCGCCGAAACAGATACGCAGTATTTT

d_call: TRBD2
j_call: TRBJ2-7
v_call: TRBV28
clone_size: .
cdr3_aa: CASSRGGLAASGEQYF
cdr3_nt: TGTGCCAGCAGCCGCGGGGGGCTAGCGGCGTCTGGGGAGCAGTACTTC

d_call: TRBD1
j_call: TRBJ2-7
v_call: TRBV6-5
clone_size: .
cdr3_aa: CASSRDRDEQYF
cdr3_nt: TGTGCCAGCAGTCGGGACAGGGACGAGCAGTACTTC

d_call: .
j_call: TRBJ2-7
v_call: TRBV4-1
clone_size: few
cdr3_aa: CASSQDLGGRAYEQYF
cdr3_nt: TGCGCCAGCAGCCAAGATTTAGGGGGGAGGGCCTACGAGCAGTACTTC

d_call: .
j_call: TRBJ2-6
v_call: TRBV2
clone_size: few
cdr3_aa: CATDPGSGANVLTF
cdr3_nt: TGTGCCACGGACCCCGGCTCTGGGGCCAACGTCCTGACTTTC

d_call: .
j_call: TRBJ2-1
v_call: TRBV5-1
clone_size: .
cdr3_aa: CASSLSSYNEQFF
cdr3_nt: TGCGCCAGCAGCCTCAGCTCCTACAATGAGCAGTTCTTC

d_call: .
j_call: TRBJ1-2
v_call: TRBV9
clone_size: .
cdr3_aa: CASSVGPRGDSDGYTF
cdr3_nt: TGTGCCAGCAGCGTAGGTCCACGGGGGGATTCCGATGGCTACACCTTC

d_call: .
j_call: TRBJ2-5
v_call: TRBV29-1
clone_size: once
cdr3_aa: CSVGREETQYF
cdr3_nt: TGCAGCGTTGGCCGGGAAGAGACCCAGTACTTC

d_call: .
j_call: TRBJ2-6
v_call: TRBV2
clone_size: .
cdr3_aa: CATPAPSGANVLTF
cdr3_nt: TGTGCCACCCCGGCGCCGTCTGGGGCCAACGTCCTGACTTTC

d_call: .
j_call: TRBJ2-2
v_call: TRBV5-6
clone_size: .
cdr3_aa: CASSPRLNSGELFF
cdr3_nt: TGTGCCAGCAGCCCTCGCCTGAACTCCGGGGAGCTGTTTTTT

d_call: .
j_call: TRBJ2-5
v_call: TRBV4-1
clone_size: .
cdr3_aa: CASSQASAGTQYF
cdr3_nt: TGCGCCAGCAGCCAAGCCTCAGCGGGGACCCAGTACTTC

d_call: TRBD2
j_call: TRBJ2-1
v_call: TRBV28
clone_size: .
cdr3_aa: CASSLTSGGFYNEQFF
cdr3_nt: TGTGCCAGCAGTTTAACTAGCGGGGGATTCTACAATGAGCAGTTCTTC

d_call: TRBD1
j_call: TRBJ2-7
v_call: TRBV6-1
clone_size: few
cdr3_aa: CASSRDRAYEQYF
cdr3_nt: TGTGCCAGCAGCCGGGACAGGGCGTACGAGCAGTACTTC

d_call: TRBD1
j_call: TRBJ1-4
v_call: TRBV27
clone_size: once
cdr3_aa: CASSRQGPANEKLFF
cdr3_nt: TGTGCCAGCAGTAGACAGGGTCCGGCTAATGAAAAACTGTTTTTT

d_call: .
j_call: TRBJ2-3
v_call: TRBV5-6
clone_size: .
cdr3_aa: CASSFPQLDTQYF
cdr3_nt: TGTGCCAGCAGCTTCCCCCAGTTAGATACGCAGTATTTT

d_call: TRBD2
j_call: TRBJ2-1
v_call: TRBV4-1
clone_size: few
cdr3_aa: CASSHGIAGALDNEQFF
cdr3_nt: TGCGCCAGCAGCCACGGAATAGCGGGAGCCTTGGACAATGAGCAGTTCTTC

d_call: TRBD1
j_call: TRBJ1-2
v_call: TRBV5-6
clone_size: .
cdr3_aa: CASSPQGEGALWSYGYTF
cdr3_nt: TGTGCCAGCAGCCCACAAGGGGAGGGGGCTTTATGGAGCTATGGCTACACCTTC

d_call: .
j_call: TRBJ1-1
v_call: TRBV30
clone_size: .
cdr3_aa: CAWGLNTEAFF
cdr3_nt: TGTGCCTGGGGATTGAACACTGAAGCTTTCTTT

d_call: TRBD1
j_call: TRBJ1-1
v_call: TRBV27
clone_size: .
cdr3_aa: CASSSPTGTEAFF
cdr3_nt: TGTGCCAGCAGTTCCCCGACAGGGACTGAAGCTTTCTTT

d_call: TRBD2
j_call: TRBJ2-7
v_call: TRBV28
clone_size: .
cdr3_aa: CASSSQLAGGSYEQYF
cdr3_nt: TGTGCCAGCAGTTCCCAACTAGCGGGAGGTTCCTACGAGCAGTACTTC

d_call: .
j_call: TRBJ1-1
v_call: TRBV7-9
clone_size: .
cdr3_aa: CASSLYGGDTEAFF
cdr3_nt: TGTGCCAGCAGCTTGTATGGGGGGGACACTGAAGCTTTCTTT

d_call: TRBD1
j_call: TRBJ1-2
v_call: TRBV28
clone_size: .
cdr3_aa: CASSYPGTGTYGYTF
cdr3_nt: TGTGCCAGCAGTTATCCCGGGACAGGGACCTATGGCTACACCTTC

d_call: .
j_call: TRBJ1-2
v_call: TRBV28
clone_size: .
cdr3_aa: CASSFLNYGYTF
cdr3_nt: TGTGCCAGCAGTTTCTTAAACTATGGCTACACCTTC

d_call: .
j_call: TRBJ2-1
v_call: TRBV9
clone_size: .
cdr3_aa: CASSGGSTSYNEQFF
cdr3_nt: TGTGCCAGCAGCGGGGGGAGTACCTCCTACAATGAGCAGTTCTTC

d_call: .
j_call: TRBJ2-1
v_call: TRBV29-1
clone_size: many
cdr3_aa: CSVPLASYNEQFF
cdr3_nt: TGCAGCGTGCCACTAGCTTCCTACAATGAGCAGTTCTTC

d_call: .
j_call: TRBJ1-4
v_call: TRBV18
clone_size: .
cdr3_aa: CASSAAVQLTNEKLFF
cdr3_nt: TGTGCCAGCTCAGCCGCCGTACAGTTGACTAATGAAAAACTGTTTTTT

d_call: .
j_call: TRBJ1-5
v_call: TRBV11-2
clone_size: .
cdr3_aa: CASSPTSGDQPQHF
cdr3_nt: TGTGCCAGCAGCCCGACCTCGGGCGATCAGCCCCAGCATTTT

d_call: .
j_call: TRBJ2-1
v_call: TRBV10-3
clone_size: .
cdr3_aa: CAITRRDKDNEQFF
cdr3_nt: TGTGCCATCACCCGCCGGGACAAAGACAATGAGCAGTTCTTC

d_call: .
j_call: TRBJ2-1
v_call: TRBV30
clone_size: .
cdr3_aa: CAWSVPESYNEQFF
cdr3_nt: TGTGCCTGGAGTGTACCAGAGTCCTACAATGAGCAGTTCTTC

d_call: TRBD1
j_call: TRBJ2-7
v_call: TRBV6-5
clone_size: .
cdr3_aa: CASSYSTGGLTYEQYF
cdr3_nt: TGTGCCAGCAGTTACTCGACAGGGGGCCTCACCTACGAGCAGTACTTC

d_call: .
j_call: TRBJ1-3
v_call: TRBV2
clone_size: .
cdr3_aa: CASSERSAISGNTIYF
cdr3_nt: TGTGCCAGCAGTGAGCGTTCGGCCATCTCTGGAAACACCATATATTTT

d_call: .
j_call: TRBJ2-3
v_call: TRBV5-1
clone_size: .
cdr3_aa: CASSLAAHNPDTQYF
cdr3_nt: TGCGCCAGCAGCTTGGCTGCCCACAACCCAGATACGCAGTATTTT

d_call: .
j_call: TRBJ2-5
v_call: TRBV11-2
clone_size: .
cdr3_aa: CASSLGIPETQYF
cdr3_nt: TGTGCCAGCAGCTTAGGAATCCCAGAGACCCAGTACTTC